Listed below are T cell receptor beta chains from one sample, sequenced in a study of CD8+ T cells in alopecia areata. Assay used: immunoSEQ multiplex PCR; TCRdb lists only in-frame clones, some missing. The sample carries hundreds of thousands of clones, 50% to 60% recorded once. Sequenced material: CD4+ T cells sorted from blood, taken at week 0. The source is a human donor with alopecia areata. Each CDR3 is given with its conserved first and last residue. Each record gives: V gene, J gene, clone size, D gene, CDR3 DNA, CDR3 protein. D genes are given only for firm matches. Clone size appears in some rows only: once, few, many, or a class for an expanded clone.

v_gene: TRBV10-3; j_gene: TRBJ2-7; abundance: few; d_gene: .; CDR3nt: TGTGCCATCAGTGAGTCCCAGTCCTACGAGCAGTACTTC; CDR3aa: CAISESQSYEQYF
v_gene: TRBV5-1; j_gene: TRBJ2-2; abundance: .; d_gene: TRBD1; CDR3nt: TGCGCCAGCAGCGTCGCCGGGACAGGGGGCGGCACCGGGGAGCTGTTTTTT; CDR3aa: CASSVAGTGGGTGELFF
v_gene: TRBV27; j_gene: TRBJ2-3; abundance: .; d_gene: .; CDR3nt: TGTGCCAGCAGTTTAGAATTGGCAGATACGCAGTATTTT; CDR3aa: CASSLELADTQYF
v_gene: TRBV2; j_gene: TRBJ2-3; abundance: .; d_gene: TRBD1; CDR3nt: TGTGCCAGCGGACAGGGGGCGGGTACGCAGTATTTT; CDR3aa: CASGQGAGTQYF
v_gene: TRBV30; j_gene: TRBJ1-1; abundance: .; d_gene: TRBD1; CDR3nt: TGTGCCTTCCGGGACAGGGGGCGAGAAAACACTGAAGCTTTCTTT; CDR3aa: CAFRDRGRENTEAFF
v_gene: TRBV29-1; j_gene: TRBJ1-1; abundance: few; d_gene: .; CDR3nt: TGCAGCGTTGCGGAGGGGGACACTGAAGCTTTCTTT; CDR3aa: CSVAEGDTEAFF
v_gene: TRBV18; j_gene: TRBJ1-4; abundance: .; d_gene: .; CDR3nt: TGTGCCAGCTCACGAGAGTCAAACGGGGAAAAACTGTTTTTT; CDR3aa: CASSRESNGEKLFF
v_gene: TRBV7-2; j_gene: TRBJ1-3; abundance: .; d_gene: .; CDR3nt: TGTGCCAGCAGCTGGGGCTCTGGAAACACCATATATTTT; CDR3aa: CASSWGSGNTIYF
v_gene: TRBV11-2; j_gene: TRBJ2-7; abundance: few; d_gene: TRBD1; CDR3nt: TGTGCCAGCAGCATTATGACAGGGTCCTACGAGCAGTACTTC; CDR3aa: CASSIMTGSYEQYF
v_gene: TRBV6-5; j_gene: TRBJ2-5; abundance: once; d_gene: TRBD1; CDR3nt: TGTGCCAGCAGTTACTCGAACAGGGGGTGGGAGACCCAGTACTTC; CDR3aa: CASSYSNRGWETQYF
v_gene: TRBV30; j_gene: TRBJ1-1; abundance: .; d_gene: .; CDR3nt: TGTGCCTGGAGCCTAACGGGGAACACTGAAGCTTTCTTT; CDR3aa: CAWSLTGNTEAFF
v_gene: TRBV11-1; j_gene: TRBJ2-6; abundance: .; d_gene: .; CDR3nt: TGTGCCAGCAGCCCAGTGCTAGGATCTGGGGCCAACGTCCTGACTTTC; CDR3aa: CASSPVLGSGANVLTF
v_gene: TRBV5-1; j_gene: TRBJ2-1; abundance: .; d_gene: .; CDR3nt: TGCGCCAGCAGCTTTTCGGGCGGGGGCCATTACAATGAGCAGTTCTTC; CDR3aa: CASSFSGGGHYNEQFF
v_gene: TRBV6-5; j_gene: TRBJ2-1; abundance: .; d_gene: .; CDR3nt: TGTGCCAGCAGAATCCGACAGGGACTATACAATGAGCAGTTCTTC; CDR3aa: CASRIRQGLYNEQFF
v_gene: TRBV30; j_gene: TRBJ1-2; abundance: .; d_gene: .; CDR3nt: TGTGCCTGGAGTGTTCTAGGTCCCTATGGCTACACCTTC; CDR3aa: CAWSVLGPYGYTF
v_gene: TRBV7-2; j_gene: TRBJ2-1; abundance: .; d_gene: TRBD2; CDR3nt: TGTGCCAGCAGCCAATTTAGCGGGAGAGGCACCTACAATGAGCAGTTCTTC; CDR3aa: CASSQFSGRGTYNEQFF
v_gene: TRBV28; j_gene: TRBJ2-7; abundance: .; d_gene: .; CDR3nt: TGTGCCAGCAGTAACCGCTACGAGCAGTACTTC; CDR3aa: CASSNRYEQYF
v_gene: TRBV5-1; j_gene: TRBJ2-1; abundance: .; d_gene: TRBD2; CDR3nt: TGCGCCAGCAGCTTGATGGTTAGCGGGAGGGATGAGCAGTTCTTC; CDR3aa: CASSLMVSGRDEQFF
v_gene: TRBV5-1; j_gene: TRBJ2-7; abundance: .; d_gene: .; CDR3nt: TGCGCCAGCAGCATCTGGGACGGCTCCTACGAGCAGTACTTC; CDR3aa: CASSIWDGSYEQYF
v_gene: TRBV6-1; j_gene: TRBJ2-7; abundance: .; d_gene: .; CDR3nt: TGTGCCAGCAGTTGGGACCCGGTAAGCTCCTACGAGCAGTACTTC; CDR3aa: CASSWDPVSSYEQYF
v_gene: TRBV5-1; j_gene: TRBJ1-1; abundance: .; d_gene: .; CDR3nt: TGCGCCAGCAGCCCCCAATCGAACACTGAAGCTTTCTTT; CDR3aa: CASSPQSNTEAFF
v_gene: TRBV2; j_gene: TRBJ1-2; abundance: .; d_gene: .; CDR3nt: TGTGCCAGCAGTGTGACGGGACAAATCTATGGCTACACCTTC; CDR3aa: CASSVTGQIYGYTF
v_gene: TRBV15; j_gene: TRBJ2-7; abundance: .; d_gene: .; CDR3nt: TGTGCCACCAGCAGAGATCCTCAGGTACGGGGCGAGCAGTACTTC; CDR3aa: CATSRDPQVRGEQYF
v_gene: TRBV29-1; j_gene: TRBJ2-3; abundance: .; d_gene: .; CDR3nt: TGCAGCGCCGACAACACCGGGACTAGCACAGATACGCAGTATTTT; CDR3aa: CSADNTGTSTDTQYF
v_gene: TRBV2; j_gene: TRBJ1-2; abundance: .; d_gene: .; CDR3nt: TGTGCCAGCAGTTATAAAACTAACTATGGCTACACCTTC; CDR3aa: CASSYKTNYGYTF
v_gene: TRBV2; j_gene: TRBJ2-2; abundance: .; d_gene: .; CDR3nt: TGTGCCAGCAGTGTACGAGAGGCGGCCGGGGAGCTGTTTTTT; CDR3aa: CASSVREAAGELFF
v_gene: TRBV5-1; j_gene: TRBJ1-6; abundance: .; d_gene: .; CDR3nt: TGCGCCAGCAGCTACTCGCAGGGTGCCGATTCACCCCTCCACTTT; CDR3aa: CASSYSQGADSPLHF
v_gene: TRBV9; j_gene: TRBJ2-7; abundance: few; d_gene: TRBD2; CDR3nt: TGTGCCAGCAGCGTAGGAGGTGGCGGGAGAACCGACTACGAGCAGTACTTC; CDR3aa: CASSVGGGGRTDYEQYF
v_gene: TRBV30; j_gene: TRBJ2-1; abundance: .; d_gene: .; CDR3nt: TGTGCCTGGGACGTTAACGGGGGTGAGCAGTTCTTC; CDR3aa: CAWDVNGGEQFF